Below are 27 T cell receptor beta chains sequenced from a single sample in a study of blood T cell repertoires in COVID-19. Produced via immunoSEQ multiplex PCR; TCRdb's table is partial and in-frame only. The data contain 350,000 to 450,000 clones, approximately 89% of them singletons. The material sequenced was peripheral blood. The receptor source for this set is a woman aged 55 to 70 with COVID-19, enrolled during active disease.

The chain combines TRBV5-5 with TRBJ2-1; D is unresolved. Germline V lookup: CDR1 SGHKS, CDR2 YYEKEE (reference sequence). V was shortened by 0 bases and J by 1 base, with 8 bases between the two germline ends. This CDR3 has 15 residues. The CDR3 sequence: CASSLDRYSYNEQFF. As DNA, the CDR3 is TGTGCCAGCAGCTTGGACAGATATTCCTACAATGAGCAGTTCTTC.

This chain links TRBV3-1 (or the pseudogene TRBV3-2) with TRBJ1-5; D unclear. Germline CDR1 reads LGHDT; CDR2 reads YNNKEL (reference sequence). V was pared by 1 base and J by 6 bases, with 7 bases between. The CDR3 covers 13 residues. DNA for the CDR3: TGTGCCAGCAGCCAAGGTCCAGGTCAGCCCCAGCATTTT. Encoded protein: CASSQGPGQPQHF.

The gene calls are TRBV9 and TRBJ2-7; perhaps TRBD1 as D (6 bases). The germline V gene encodes CDR1 SGDLS and CDR2 YYNGEE. Trimming pared 1 base from V and 0 bases from J, leaving 8 bases between. The CDR3 contains 14 residues. The CDR3 DNA sequence: TGTGCCAGCAGCGTACAGGGGTCCTCCTACGAGCAGTACTTC. Encoded protein: CASSVQGSSYEQYF.

In DNA form, the CDR3 reads TGTGCCAGCAGCTCAAAGTGGGGGACAGGGGACGGGGAGCTGTTTTTT. Translation: CASSSKWGTGDGELFF. The V gene is TRBV11-3, the J gene TRBJ2-2, with 10 bases aligning to TRBD1. The ends lost 4 bases at V and 7 bases at J; junction bases unmatched: 9. Per the germline V gene, CDR1 is SGHNT and CDR2 is YENEEA. The CDR3 is 16 amino acids. The whole variable domain, filled in from reference TRBV11-3 and TRBJ2-2, reads EAGVVQSPRYKIIEKKQPVAFWCNPISGHNTLYWYLQNLGQGPELLIRYENEEAVDDSQLPKDRFSAERLKGVDSTLKIQPAELGDSAVYLCASSSKWGTGDGELFFGEGSRLTVL.

V and J are TRBV28 and TRBJ1-2; weak D call: TRBD1 (6 bases). Per germline, CDR1 MDHEN and CDR2 SYDVKM. Trimming removed 2 bases at V and 6 bases at J, with 16 bases between. This CDR3 spans 15 amino acids. Here the CDR3 reads CASSLRSGTPHGYTF. The CDR3 DNA is TGTGCCAGCAGTTTACGGTCCGGGACACCACATGGCTACACCTTC.

J is TRBJ1-1 and V is TRBV5-4; D might be TRBD1 (6 bases). Per germline, CDR1 SGHNT and CDR2 YYREEE (reference sequence). V gave up 4 bases and J gave up 5 bases, with 15 bases separating them. CDR3 size: 14 residues. CDR3 nucleotide sequence: TGTGCCAGCAGCCATATAACAGGGAATACTGAAGCTTTCTTT. It encodes CASSHITGNTEAFF.

The chain uses TRBV19 and TRBJ2-7; 11 nucleotides align to TRBD1. Losses at the gene ends were 9 bases for V and 1 base for J; bases not matched to a gene: 8. This CDR3 region has 15 residues. The V gene's germline CDR1 is LNHDA and CDR2 SQIVND (reference sequence). CDR3 loop: CASRSGQGASYEQYF. CDR3 DNA sequence: TGTGCCAGCAGGAGCGGACAGGGGGCTTCCTACGAGCAGTACTTC.

This clone appeared once. The CDR3 bases are TGTGCCAGCAGCCAAGGGATAACTAGCGGGGGCGTACTAAATGAGCAGTTCTTC. Encoded protein: CASSQGITSGGVLNEQFF. The gene calls are TRBV4-2 and TRBJ2-1; 11 nucleotides align to TRBD2. The CDR3 has 18 residues. Trimming at V came to 1 base and at J to 7 bases, leaving 12 bases not matched to a gene. Germline V lookup: CDR1 LGHNA, CDR2 YNFKEQ.

About this clone itself: The same CDR3 arises from other DNA sequences in this sample as well. The rearrangement uses TRBV4-1 and TRBJ2-7; TRBD1 agrees at 9 bases. Germline-derived CDR1 and CDR2 are MGHRA and YSYEKL. This CDR3 is built from 13 residues. The V segment lost 6 bases and the J segment 2 bases; nucleotides outside the gene matches: 2. CDR3 amino acids: CASSRDRAYEQYF. CDR3 bases: TGCGCCAGCAGTCGGGACAGGGCCTACGAGCAGTACTTC.

This chain uses TRBV13 with TRBJ1-2; D may be TRBD1 (6 bases). V was cut by 5 bases and J by 5 bases, with 12 bases left in between. This CDR3 contains 13 residues. Germline CDR1 PRHDT, CDR2 FYEKMQ (reference sequence). CDR3 region: CASSEQQGYGYTF. The CDR3 DNA is TGTGCCAGCAGCGAACAACAGGGATATGGCTACACCTTC.

This chain uses TRBV7-8 with TRBJ2-5; 9 nucleotides line up with TRBD1. Trimming took 2 bases from V and 5 from J; bases not matched to a gene: 18. The germline V gene has CDR1 SGHVS and CDR2 FQNEAQ. The CDR3 length is 19 residues. This chain's CDR3 is CASSLRWGRDRDSIETQYF. Written as DNA, the CDR3 is TGTGCCAGCAGCTTAAGATGGGGAAGGGACAGGGACTCGATCGAGACCCAGTACTTC.

The genes are TRBV18 and TRBJ1-1; D possibly corresponds to TRBD1 (6 bases). V lost 3 bases to trimming and J lost 1 base, with 9 bases between them. The CDR3 runs to 14 residues. Germline lookup yields CDR1 KGHSH and CDR2 LQKENI. The CDR3 DNA sequence: TGTGCCAGCTCACCCCAGACAGGGAACACTGAAGCTTTCTTT. It yields the protein CASSPQTGNTEAFF.

The V and J genes are TRBV6-1 and TRBJ1-6; D remains ambiguous. In germline, CDR1 is MNHNS, CDR2 SASEGT. The CDR3 is 16 amino acids. The ends were cut back, 2 bases at V and 7 bases at J, with 15 bases in the middle. The CDR3 loop is CASSELVRQRNSPLHF. CDR3 sequence (DNA): TGTGCCAGCAGTGAATTAGTCCGGCAGAGGAATTCACCCCTCCACTTT.

The chain has TRBV3-1 (or the pseudogene TRBV3-2) and TRBJ2-3; maybe TRBD1 (5 bases). The CDR3 consists of 14 residues. V gave up 4 bases and J gave up 3 bases, with 11 bases separating them. Germline values: CDR1 LGHDT, CDR2 YNNKEL (reference sequence). The CDR3 DNA is TGTGCCAGCAGCCTCTCAGGGTGGACAGATACGCAGTATTTT. Its translation is CASSLSGWTDTQYF.

The V and J genes are TRBV4-1 and TRBJ1-6; D may be TRBD1 (5 bases). Germline CDR1 is MGHRA and CDR2 is YSYEKL. The CDR3 length is 14 residues. Trimming removed 3 bases at V and 11 bases at J, with 14 bases between. CDR3 region: CASSQPGGDPPLHF. The CDR3 DNA is TGCGCCAGCAGCCAGCCCGGGGGGGATCCACCCCTCCACTTT.

V gene TRBV5-1 combines with J gene TRBJ2-3, with 13 bases matching TRBD2. The CDR3 totals 17 residues. V shed 3 bases, J shed 5 bases, and the junction held 9 bases outside the gene matches. Germline V gives CDR1 SGHRS, CDR2 YFSETQ. CDR3 bases: TGCGCCAGCAGCTCCACAGCCGGACTAGCGGGGGTAGATACGCAGTATTTT. As protein: CASSSTAGLAGVDTQYF.

The J gene is TRBJ1-1, the V gene TRBV14; 8 bases line up with TRBD1. The CDR3 length is 15 residues. The V gene end was trimmed by 4 bases and the J gene end by 5 bases; junction bases not matched to a gene: 9. CDR1 SGHDN and CDR2 FVKESK come from the germline V gene. The CDR3: CASSRHTGGGTEAFF. CDR3 DNA: TGTGCCAGCAGCCGACATACAGGGGGAGGAACTGAAGCTTTCTTT.

This chain connects TRBV2 to TRBJ1-1, with a possible D match to TRBD1 (6 bases). Germline V gene lookup returns CDR1 SNHLY and CDR2 FYNNEI. The CDR3 has 14 amino acids. V was cut by 7 bases and J by 5 bases, with 17 bases left in between. The CDR3 region is CASKGTGGVTEAFF. The CDR3 nucleotides are TGTGCCAGCAAGGGAACGGGGGGCGTGACTGAAGCTTTCTTT.

The chain links TRBV6-4 to TRBJ2-7; 13 bases are shared with TRBD2. This CDR3 is 15 amino acids long. Germline CDR1 and CDR2: MRHNA and SNTAGT. V was pared by 5 bases and J by 7 bases, with 8 bases of the junction left unmatched. The CDR3 DNA reads as TGTGCCAGCAGTCCCGGGACTAGCGGGGTCGGGGAGCAGTACTTC. Translation gives CASSPGTSGVGEQYF.

This chain connects TRBV6-5 to TRBJ2-5; 8 bases are shared with TRBD1. This CDR3 has 14 amino acids. Unmatched junction bases numbered 3, after V lost 5 bases and J lost 1 base. The germline CDR1 and CDR2 sequences are MNHEY and SVGAGI. Here the CDR3 reads CASSLGQAQETQYF. The CDR3 nucleotides are TGTGCCAGCAGTCTGGGACAGGCCCAAGAGACCCAGTACTTC.

This clone was picked up a small number of times. The rearrangement uses TRBV7-9 and TRBJ2-3; D possibly corresponds to TRBD1 (5 bases). V was pared by 1 base and J by 0 bases, with 14 bases between. This CDR3 has 17 residues. Germline-derived CDR1 and CDR2 are SEHNR and FQNEAQ (reference sequence). CDR3 in DNA: TGTGCCAGCAGCTTAGGGTGGGGCCCTCTTAGCACAGATACGCAGTATTTT. Its translation is CASSLGWGPLSTDTQYF.

The chain links TRBV3-1 (or the pseudogene TRBV3-2) to TRBJ2-3; 9 bases fit TRBD1. Germline CDR1 and CDR2: LGHDT and YNNKEL (reference sequence). The junction had 10 bases not matched to a gene; V was cut back by 2 bases and J by 10 bases. This CDR3 region has 15 residues. CDR3 coding DNA: TGTGCCAGCAGCCAACCGGGACAGGGTCTCTCTGCGCAGTATTTT. Protein product: CASSQPGQGLSAQYF.

The CDR3 spells CASSLVRGGFDEQFF. CDR3 nucleotides: TGCGCCAGCAGCTTGGTCAGGGGCGGTTTCGATGAGCAGTTCTTC. The genes are TRBV5-1 and TRBJ2-1, with D possibly TRBD1 on 6 matching bases. The ends were cut back, 0 bases at V and 8 bases at J, with 15 bases in the middle. This CDR3 is built from 15 residues. In germline, CDR1 is SGHRS, CDR2 YFSETQ.

V gene TRBV7-9 combines with J gene TRBJ1-5; D may be TRBD1 (5 bases). V was clipped by 5 bases and J by 2 bases, with 13 bases between them. The CDR3 is 15 amino acids. Per the germline V gene, CDR1 is SEHNR and CDR2 is FQNEAQ (reference sequence). The CDR3 coding sequence is TGTGCCAGCAGCCCCCAAGGGGCAGGCAATCAGCCCCAGCATTTT. Translating it yields CASSPQGAGNQPQHF.

This chain links TRBV11-3 with TRBJ1-5; tentative D call: TRBD1 (6 bases). The CDR3 is 19 residues long. Trimming removed 0 bases at V and 0 bases at J, with 18 bases between. Per germline, CDR1 SGHNT and CDR2 YENEEA. The CDR3 nucleotides are TGTGCCAGCAGCTTAGATGGGGGCCGTGGGGATTATAGCAATCAGCCCCAGCATTTT. Translating gives CASSLDGGRGDYSNQPQHF.

The rearrangement links TRBV14 to TRBJ2-1; D might be TRBD2 (6 bases). This CDR3 contains 15 residues. In germline, CDR1 is SGHDN, CDR2 FVKESK. The V gene lost 4 bases and the J gene lost 4 bases, with 14 bases spanning the gap. CDR3 residues: CASSRGTVTYNEQFF. The CDR3 coding sequence is TGTGCCAGCAGCCGCGGGACGGTAACTTACAATGAGCAGTTCTTC.

This clone has a single count. V and J are TRBV20-1 and TRBJ2-1; no clear D gene. CDR1 DFQATT and CDR2 SNEGSKA come from the germline V gene (reference sequence). Trimming cost V 3 bases and J 10 bases, with 7 bases left between them. The CDR3 runs 10 residues. In DNA, the CDR3 is TGCAGTGCTAGTCAGTCAGAGCAGTTCTTC. This codes for CSASQSEQFF.